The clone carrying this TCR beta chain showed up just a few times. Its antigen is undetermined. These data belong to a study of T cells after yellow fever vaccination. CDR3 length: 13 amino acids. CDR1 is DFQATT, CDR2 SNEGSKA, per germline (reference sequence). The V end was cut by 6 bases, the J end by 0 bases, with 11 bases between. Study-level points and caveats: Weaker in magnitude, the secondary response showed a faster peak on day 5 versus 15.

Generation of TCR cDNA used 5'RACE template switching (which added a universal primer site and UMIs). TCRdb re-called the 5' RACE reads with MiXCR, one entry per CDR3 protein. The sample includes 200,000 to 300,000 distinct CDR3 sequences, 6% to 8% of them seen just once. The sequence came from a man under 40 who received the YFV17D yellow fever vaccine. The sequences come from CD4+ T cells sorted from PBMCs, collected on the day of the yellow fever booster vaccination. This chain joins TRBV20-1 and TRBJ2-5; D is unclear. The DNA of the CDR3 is TGCAGTGCCGTACGGACCTACCAAGAGACCCAGTACTTC. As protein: CSAVRTYQETQYF.